Here is one T cell receptor beta chain with its context. The target antigen is unknown. Produced via immunoSEQ multiplex PCR; TCRdb's table is partial and in-frame only. This table holds some 2,000,000 clones, just under 95% found once. The source of the sample is a study of shared clonotypes between healthy human individuals. Study-wide points: It was the few donors that limited the genetic and exposure-history diversity represented.

In the naive CD8 group, cells lacked CD45RO and were positively selected for CCR7, so terminally differentiated effector memory CD45RA+ cells were left out. CDR3 length: 16 residues. CDR1 WNHNN and CDR2 SYGVQD come from the germline V gene (reference sequence). With 2 bases removed from V and 0 bases from J, the gap between germline ends came to 10 bases. This rearrangement joins TRBV10-1 to TRBJ2-2, with a tentative D call TRBD1 (6 bases). Sequenced: naive CD8+ T cells sorted from blood. The receptor was derived from a man younger than 30 in good health. CDR3 residues: CASSETRTANTGELFF. In DNA form, the CDR3 reads TGCGCCAGCAGTGAGACCAGGACAGCGAACACCGGGGAGCTGTTTTTT.